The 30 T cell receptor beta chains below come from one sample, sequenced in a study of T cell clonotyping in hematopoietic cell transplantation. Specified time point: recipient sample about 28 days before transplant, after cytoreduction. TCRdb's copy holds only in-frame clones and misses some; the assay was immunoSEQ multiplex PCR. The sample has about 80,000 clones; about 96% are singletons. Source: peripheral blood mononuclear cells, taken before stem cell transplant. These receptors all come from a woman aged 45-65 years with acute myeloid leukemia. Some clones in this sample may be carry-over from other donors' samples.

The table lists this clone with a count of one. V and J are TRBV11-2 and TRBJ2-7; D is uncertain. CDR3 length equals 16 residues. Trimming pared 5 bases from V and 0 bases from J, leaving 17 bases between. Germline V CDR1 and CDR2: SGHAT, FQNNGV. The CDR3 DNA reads TGTGCCAGCAGCCCGAGAGTGGGCAGGAGCTCCTACGAGCAGTACTTC. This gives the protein CASSPRVGRSSYEQYF.

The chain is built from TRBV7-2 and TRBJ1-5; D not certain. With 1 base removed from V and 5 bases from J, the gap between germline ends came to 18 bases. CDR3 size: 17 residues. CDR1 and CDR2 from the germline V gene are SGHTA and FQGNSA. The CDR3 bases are TGTGCCAGCAGCTTAGGATTGGGCTTGGGCCCCCATCAGCCCCAGCATTTT. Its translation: CASSLGLGLGPHQPQHF.

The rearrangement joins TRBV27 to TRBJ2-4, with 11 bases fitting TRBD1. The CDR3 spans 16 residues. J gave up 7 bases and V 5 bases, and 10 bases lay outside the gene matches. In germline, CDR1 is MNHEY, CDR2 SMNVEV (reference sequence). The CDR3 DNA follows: TGTGCCAGCAGTACCCAAGGACAGGGGGCCTTGAACATTCAGTACTTC. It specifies CASSTQGQGALNIQYF.

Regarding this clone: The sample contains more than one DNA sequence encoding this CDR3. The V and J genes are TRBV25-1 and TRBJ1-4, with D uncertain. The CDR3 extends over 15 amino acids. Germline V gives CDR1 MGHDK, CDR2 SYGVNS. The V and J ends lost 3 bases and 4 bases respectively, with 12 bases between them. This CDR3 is CASSDPATHNEKLFF. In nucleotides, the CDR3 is TGTGCCAGCAGTGACCCAGCTACCCATAATGAAAAACTGTTTTTT.

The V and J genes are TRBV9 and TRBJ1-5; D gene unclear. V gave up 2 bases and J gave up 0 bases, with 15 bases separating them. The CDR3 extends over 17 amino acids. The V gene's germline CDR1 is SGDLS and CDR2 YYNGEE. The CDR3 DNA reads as TGTGCCAGCAGCGTGTCATCCGGGCCGTATAGCAATCAGCCCCAGCATTTT. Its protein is CASSVSSGPYSNQPQHF.

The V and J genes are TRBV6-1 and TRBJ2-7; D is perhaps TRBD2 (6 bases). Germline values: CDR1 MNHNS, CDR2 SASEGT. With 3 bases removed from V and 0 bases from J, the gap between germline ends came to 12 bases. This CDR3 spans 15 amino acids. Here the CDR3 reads CASSEVADNSYEQYF. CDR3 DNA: TGTGCCAGCAGTGAGGTAGCGGACAACTCCTACGAGCAGTACTTC.

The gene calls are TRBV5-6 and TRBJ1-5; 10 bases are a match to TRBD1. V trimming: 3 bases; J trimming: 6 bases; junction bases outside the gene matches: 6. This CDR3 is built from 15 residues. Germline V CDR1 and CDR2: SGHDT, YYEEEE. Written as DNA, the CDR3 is TGTGCCAGCAGCTGGGGGACAGGGGATTCTCAGCCCCAGCATTTT. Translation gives CASSWGTGDSQPQHF.

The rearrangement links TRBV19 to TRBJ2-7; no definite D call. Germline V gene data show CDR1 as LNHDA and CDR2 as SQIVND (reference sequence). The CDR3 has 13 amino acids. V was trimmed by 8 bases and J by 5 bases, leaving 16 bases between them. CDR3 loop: CASSDAGVHEQYF. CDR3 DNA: TGTGCCAGTTCCGACGCCGGAGTTCACGAGCAGTACTTC.

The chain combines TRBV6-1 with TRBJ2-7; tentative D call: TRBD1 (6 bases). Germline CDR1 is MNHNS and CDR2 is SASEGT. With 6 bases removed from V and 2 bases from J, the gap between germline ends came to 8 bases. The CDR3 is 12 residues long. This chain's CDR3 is CASRGTTYEQYF. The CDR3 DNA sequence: TGTGCCAGCAGAGGGACAACCTACGAGCAGTACTTC.

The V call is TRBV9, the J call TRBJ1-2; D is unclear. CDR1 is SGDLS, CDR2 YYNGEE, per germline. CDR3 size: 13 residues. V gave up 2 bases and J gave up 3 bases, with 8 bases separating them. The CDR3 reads CASSVEPDYGYTF. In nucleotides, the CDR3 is TGTGCCAGCAGCGTCGAACCAGACTATGGCTACACCTTC.

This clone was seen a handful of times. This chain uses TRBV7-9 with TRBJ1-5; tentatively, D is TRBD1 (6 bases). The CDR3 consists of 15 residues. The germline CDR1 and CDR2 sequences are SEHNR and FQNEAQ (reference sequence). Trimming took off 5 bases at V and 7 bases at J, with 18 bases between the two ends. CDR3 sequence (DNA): TGTGCCAGCAGCCCGTCGGCACAGGGTGGCCAGCCCCAGCATTTT. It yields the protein CASSPSAQGGQPQHF.

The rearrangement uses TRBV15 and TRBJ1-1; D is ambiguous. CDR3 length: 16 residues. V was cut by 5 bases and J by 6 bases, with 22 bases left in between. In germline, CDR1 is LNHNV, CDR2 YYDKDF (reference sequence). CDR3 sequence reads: CATSVKMSGSRAEAFF. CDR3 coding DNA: TGTGCCACCAGCGTAAAGATGTCAGGTTCCCGGGCTGAAGCTTTCTTT.

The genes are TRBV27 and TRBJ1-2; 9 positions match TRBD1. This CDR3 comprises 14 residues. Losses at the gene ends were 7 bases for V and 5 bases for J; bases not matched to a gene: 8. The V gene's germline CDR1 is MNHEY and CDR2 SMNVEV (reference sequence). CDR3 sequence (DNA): TGTGCCAGCAAAAACAGGGGGCTAGGGTATGGCTACACCTTC. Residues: CASKNRGLGYGYTF.

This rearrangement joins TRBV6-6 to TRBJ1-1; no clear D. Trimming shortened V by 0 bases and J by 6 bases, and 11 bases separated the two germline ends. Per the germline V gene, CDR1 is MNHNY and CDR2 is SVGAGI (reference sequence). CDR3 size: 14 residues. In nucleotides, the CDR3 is TGTGCCAGCAGTTACTCGAGTCAGGTGGCTGAAGCTTTCTTT. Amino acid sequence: CASSYSSQVAEAFF.

CDR3 nucleotides: TGTGCCAGCAGCGTAGAGGGGGCGTTCGGGCGCCCTGAAAAACTGTTTTTT. Encoded protein: CASSVEGAFGRPEKLFF. The chain recombines TRBV9 with TRBJ1-4, with 7 positions matching TRBD1. The CDR3 runs to 17 residues. Germline V CDR1 and CDR2: SGDLS, YYNGEE. Trimming cost V 0 bases and J 7 bases; bases outside gene matches: 12. The full variable domain, in which reference TRBV9 and TRBJ1-4 provide the parts outside the CDR3, is DSGVTQTPKHLITATGQRVTLRCSPRSGDLSVYWYQQSLDQGLQFLIQYYNGEERAKGNILERFSAQQFPDLHSELNLSSLELGDSALYFCASSVEGAFGRPEKLFFGSGTQLSVL.

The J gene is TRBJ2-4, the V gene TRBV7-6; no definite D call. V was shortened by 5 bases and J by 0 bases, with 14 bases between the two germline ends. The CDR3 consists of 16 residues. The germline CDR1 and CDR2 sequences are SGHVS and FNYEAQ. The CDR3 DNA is TGTGCCAGCAGCCCCGTCCCCTATATAGCCAAAAACATTCAGTACTTC. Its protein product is CASSPVPYIAKNIQYF. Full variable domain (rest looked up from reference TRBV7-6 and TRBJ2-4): GAGVSQSPRYKVTKRGQDVALRCDPISGHVSLYWYRQALGQGPEFLTYFNYEAQQDKSGLPNDRFSAERPEGSISTLTIQRTEQRDSAMYRCASSPVPYIAKNIQYFGAGTRLSVL.

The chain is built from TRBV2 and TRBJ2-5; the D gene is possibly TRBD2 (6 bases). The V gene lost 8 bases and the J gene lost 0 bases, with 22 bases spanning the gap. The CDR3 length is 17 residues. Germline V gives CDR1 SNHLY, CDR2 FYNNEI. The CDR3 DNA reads TGTGCCAGCGGATCCCGGAGTAGCGGCTGGTACCAAGAGACCCAGTACTTC. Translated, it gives CASGSRSSGWYQETQYF.

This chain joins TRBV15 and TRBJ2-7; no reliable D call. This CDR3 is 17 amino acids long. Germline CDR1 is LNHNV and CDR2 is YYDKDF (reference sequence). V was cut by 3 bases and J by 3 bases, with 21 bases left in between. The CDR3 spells CATSSRPKDGILYEQYF. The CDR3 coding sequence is TGTGCCACCAGCAGTAGACCTAAGGACGGTATCCTCTACGAGCAGTACTTC.

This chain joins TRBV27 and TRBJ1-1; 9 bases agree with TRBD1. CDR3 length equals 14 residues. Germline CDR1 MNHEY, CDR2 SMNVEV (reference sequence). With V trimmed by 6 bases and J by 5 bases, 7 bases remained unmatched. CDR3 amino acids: CASRGTGRWTEAFF. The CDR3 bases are TGTGCCAGCAGGGGGACAGGGAGGTGGACTGAAGCTTTCTTT.

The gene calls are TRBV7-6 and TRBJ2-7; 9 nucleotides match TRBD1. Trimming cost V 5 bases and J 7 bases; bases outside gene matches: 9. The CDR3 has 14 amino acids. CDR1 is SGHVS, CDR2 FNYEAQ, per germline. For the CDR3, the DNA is TGTGCCAGCAGCCTCGGGACAGGGCCAAGGGAGCAGTACTTC. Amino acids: CASSLGTGPREQYF. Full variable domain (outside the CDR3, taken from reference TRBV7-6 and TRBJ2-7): GAGVSQSPRYKVTKRGQDVALRCDPISGHVSLYWYRQALGQGPEFLTYFNYEAQQDKSGLPNDRFSAERPEGSISTLTIQRTEQRDSAMYRCASSLGTGPREQYFGPGTRLTVT.

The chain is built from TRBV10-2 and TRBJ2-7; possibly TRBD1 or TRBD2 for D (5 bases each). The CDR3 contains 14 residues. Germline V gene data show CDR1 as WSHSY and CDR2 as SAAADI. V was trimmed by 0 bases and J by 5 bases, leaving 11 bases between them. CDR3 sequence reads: CASSESRGRHEQYF. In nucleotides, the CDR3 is TGCGCCAGCAGTGAGTCGAGGGGTAGGCACGAGCAGTACTTC.

The CDR3 DNA follows: TGTGCCAGCAGTTTAGGGGGAGACAGGGGCACCCAGTACTTC. The encoded protein is CASSLGGDRGTQYF. The chain uses TRBV27 and TRBJ2-5; 8 bases map to TRBD1. This CDR3 is 14 amino acids long. J gave up 8 bases and V 2 bases, and 7 bases lay outside the gene matches. Germline CDR1 and CDR2: MNHEY and SMNVEV (reference sequence).

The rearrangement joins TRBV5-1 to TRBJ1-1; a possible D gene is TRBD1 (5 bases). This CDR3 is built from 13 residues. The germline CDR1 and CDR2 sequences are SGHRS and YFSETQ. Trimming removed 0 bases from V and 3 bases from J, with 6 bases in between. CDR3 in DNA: TGCGCCAGCAGCTTGGGACAGTACACTGAAGCTTTCTTT. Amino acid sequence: CASSLGQYTEAFF.

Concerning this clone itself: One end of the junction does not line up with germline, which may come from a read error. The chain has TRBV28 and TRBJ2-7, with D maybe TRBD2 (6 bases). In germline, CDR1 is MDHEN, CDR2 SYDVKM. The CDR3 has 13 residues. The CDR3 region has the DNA TGTGCCAGCAGTTTACCCGGGACTGCCCGGTGGGACTTC. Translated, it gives CASSLPGTARWDF.

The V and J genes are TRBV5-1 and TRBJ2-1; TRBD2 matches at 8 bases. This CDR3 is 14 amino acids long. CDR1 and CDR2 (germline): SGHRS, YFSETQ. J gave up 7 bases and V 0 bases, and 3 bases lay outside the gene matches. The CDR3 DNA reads TGCGCCAGCAGCTTGGGACTAGCGAGGAATGAGCAGTTCTTC. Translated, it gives CASSLGLARNEQFF.

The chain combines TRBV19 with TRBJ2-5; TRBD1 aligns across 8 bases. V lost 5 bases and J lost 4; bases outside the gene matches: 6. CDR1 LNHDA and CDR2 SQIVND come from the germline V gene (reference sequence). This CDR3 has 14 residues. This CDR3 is CASSPQGARETQYF. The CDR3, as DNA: TGTGCCAGTAGTCCCCAGGGGGCTCGAGAGACCCAGTACTTC.

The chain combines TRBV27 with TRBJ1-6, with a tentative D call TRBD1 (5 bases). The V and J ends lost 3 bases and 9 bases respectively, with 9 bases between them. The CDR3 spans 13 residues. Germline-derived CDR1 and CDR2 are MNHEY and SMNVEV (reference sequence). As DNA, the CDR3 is TGTGCCAGCAGTTTGGTCAGGGCTTCACCCCTCCACTTT. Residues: CASSLVRASPLHF.

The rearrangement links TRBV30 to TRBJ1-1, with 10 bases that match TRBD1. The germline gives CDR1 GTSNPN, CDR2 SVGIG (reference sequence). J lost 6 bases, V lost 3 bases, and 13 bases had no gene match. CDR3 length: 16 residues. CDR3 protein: CAWSQTGGWLGSEAFF. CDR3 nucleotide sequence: TGTGCCTGGAGCCAGACAGGGGGCTGGCTCGGATCTGAAGCTTTCTTT. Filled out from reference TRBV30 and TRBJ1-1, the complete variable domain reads SQTIHQWPATLVQPVGSPLSLECTVEGTSNPNLYWYRQAAGRGLQLLFYSVGIGQISSEVPQNLSASRPQDRQFILSSKKLLLSDSGFYLCAWSQTGGWLGSEAFFGQGTRLTVV.

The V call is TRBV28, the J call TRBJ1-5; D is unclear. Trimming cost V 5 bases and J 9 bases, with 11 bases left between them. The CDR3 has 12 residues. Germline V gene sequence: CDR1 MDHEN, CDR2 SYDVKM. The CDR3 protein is CASSHARGPQHF. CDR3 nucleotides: TGTGCCAGCAGTCACGCGCGGGGGCCCCAGCATTTT.

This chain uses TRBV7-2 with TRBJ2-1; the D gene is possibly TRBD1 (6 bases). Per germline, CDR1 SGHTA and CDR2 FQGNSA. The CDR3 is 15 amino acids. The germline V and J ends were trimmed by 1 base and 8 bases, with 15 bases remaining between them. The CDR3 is CASSLGLTGQDEQFF. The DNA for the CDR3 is TGTGCCAGCAGCTTAGGGTTAACGGGACAAGATGAGCAGTTCTTC.